This is a list of T cell receptor beta chains from one sample in a study of patients and donors after allogeneic stem cell transplantation. Each CDR3 protein gets one entry after TCRdb re-called the RT-PCR reads with MiXCR. The sample has about a million distinct CDR3 sequences, roughly 17% seen once. Source material: blood, either unsorted or a sorted T cell fraction (not recorded which). The receptors derive from a human donor who was either an allogeneic HSCT recipient or a stem cell or donor lymphocyte infusion donor (not recorded which). It is not recorded whose cells these are; they may come from a transplant donor. Both conserved end residues are part of each CDR3. Fields, in order: V gene, J gene, clone size, D gene, CDR3 DNA, CDR3 protein. D genes are given only for firm matches. Some rows mark clone size as missing; the rest say once, few, many or name a class of expanded clone.

v_gene: TRBV20-1
j_gene: TRBJ2-1
abundance: many
d_gene: NA
CDR3nt: TGCAGTGCTAGAGATCTCGGCGGGGCCAATGAGCAGTTCTTC
CDR3aa: CSARDLGGANEQFF

v_gene: TRBV5-1
j_gene: TRBJ1-1
abundance: NA
d_gene: NA
CDR3nt: TGCGCCAGCAGCTTGAAGTGGCAAACAGAAGCTTTCTTT
CDR3aa: CASSLKWQTEAFF

v_gene: TRBV3-1
j_gene: TRBJ2-1
abundance: NA
d_gene: TRBD2
CDR3nt: TGTGCCAGCAGCCCGGGACTACGAACGAACAATGAGCAGTTCTTC
CDR3aa: CASSPGLRTNNEQFF

v_gene: TRBV20-1
j_gene: TRBJ2-7
abundance: NA
d_gene: TRBD2
CDR3nt: TGCAGTTGCGGACTAGCGGGAACCTACGAGCAGTACTTC
CDR3aa: CSCGLAGTYEQYF

v_gene: TRBV29-1
j_gene: TRBJ1-2
abundance: few
d_gene: NA
CDR3nt: TGCAGCGTTGAAGATGGGGGCGCCAACTATGGCTACACCTTC
CDR3aa: CSVEDGGANYGYTF

v_gene: TRBV7-3
j_gene: TRBJ1-2
abundance: NA
d_gene: NA
CDR3nt: TGTGCCAGCAGCTTACTACGGGGATCTAACTATGGCTACACCTTC
CDR3aa: CASSLLRGSNYGYTF

v_gene: TRBV12-3/TRBV12-4
j_gene: TRBJ2-1
abundance: few
d_gene: NA
CDR3nt: TGTGCCAGCAGTTTGTTATTACAGGGCAAGGAGCAGTTCTTC
CDR3aa: CASSLLLQGKEQFF

v_gene: TRBV24-1
j_gene: TRBJ2-7
abundance: NA
d_gene: NA
CDR3nt: TGTGCCACCAGTGTGGGGGGATACGACGAGCAGTACTTC
CDR3aa: CATSVGGYDEQYF

v_gene: TRBV20-1
j_gene: TRBJ1-4
abundance: few
d_gene: NA
CDR3nt: TGCAGTGCTAGTATGGATGCAACTAATGAAAAACTGTTTTTT
CDR3aa: CSASMDATNEKLFF

v_gene: TRBV12-3/TRBV12-4
j_gene: TRBJ2-1
abundance: many
d_gene: TRBD2
CDR3nt: TGTGCCAGCAGCACCGGGACTAGCGGGGCCAATGAGCAGTTCTTC
CDR3aa: CASSTGTSGANEQFF

v_gene: TRBV29-1
j_gene: TRBJ1-5
abundance: many
d_gene: TRBD1
CDR3nt: TGCAGCGTTGCGACAGGGGCCTATCAGCCCCAGCATTTT
CDR3aa: CSVATGAYQPQHF

v_gene: TRBV2
j_gene: TRBJ2-3
abundance: NA
d_gene: NA
CDR3nt: TGTGCCAGCAGTTTACAGGGCCCACGAAGCACAGATACGCAGTATTTT
CDR3aa: CASSLQGPRSTDTQYF

v_gene: TRBV29-1
j_gene: TRBJ2-5
abundance: few
d_gene: NA
CDR3nt: TGCAGCGTTGCTGGGGTTGTCACCCAAGAGACCCAGTACTTC
CDR3aa: CSVAGVVTQETQYF

v_gene: TRBV6-2/TRBV6-3
j_gene: TRBJ2-3
abundance: few
d_gene: NA
CDR3nt: TGTGCCAGCAGTTACGTCAGCCTAGGGGTAGATACGCAGTATTTT
CDR3aa: CASSYVSLGVDTQYF

v_gene: TRBV6-2/TRBV6-3
j_gene: TRBJ2-3
abundance: few
d_gene: NA
CDR3nt: TGTGCCATAGAAGGGGCACACACAGATACGCAGTATTTT
CDR3aa: CAIEGAHTDTQYF

v_gene: TRBV5-8
j_gene: TRBJ1-1
abundance: NA
d_gene: NA
CDR3nt: TGTGCCAGCAGCTCCTGGACGGTCATGAACACTGAAGCTTTCTTT
CDR3aa: CASSSWTVMNTEAFF

v_gene: TRBV20-1
j_gene: TRBJ1-6
abundance: few
d_gene: NA
CDR3nt: TGCAGTGCTCCGTTTATGGATTCTTGGTATAATTCACCCCTCCACTTT
CDR3aa: CSAPFMDSWYNSPLHF

v_gene: TRBV28
j_gene: TRBJ1-2
abundance: few
d_gene: TRBD1
CDR3nt: TGTGCCAGCAGTGTCACAGGGGCAGGCGGCTACACCTTC
CDR3aa: CASSVTGAGGYTF

v_gene: TRBV20-1
j_gene: TRBJ1-1
abundance: NA
d_gene: NA
CDR3nt: TGCAGTGCTAGACAGAGACTAGGGGGTTGGAACACTGAAGCTTTCTTT
CDR3aa: CSARQRLGGWNTEAFF

v_gene: TRBV10-3
j_gene: TRBJ1-2
abundance: NA
d_gene: NA
CDR3nt: TGTGCCATCACCCGGGGGTCTGGGAACTATGGCTACACCTTC
CDR3aa: CAITRGSGNYGYTF

v_gene: TRBV5-1
j_gene: TRBJ1-1
abundance: few
d_gene: NA
CDR3nt: TGCGCCAGCAGCCGGAGAGGGTACAACACTGAAGCTTTCTTT
CDR3aa: CASSRRGYNTEAFF

v_gene: TRBV30
j_gene: TRBJ1-1
abundance: NA
d_gene: NA
CDR3nt: TGTGCCTGGAGTGTAGGAAGATCGGAAGCTTTCTTT
CDR3aa: CAWSVGRSEAFF

v_gene: TRBV20-1
j_gene: TRBJ2-5
abundance: few
d_gene: NA
CDR3nt: TGCAGTGCTCTCCTGGGGGGAGAGACCCAGTACTTC
CDR3aa: CSALLGGETQYF

v_gene: TRBV20-1
j_gene: TRBJ2-5
abundance: NA
d_gene: TRBD2
CDR3nt: TGCAGTGCTTGGGGACTAGCGGGACAAGAGACCCAGTACTTC
CDR3aa: CSAWGLAGQETQYF

v_gene: TRBV6-1
j_gene: TRBJ1-6
abundance: NA
d_gene: TRBD1
CDR3nt: TGTGCCAGCAGTGAAGGACAGGGGCAAAATTCACCCCTCCACTTT
CDR3aa: CASSEGQGQNSPLHF

v_gene: TRBV20-1
j_gene: TRBJ2-7
abundance: NA
d_gene: TRBD2
CDR3nt: TGCAGTGCTAGAGAACAACTAGCGGGGTCCTCCTACGAGCAGTACTTC
CDR3aa: CSAREQLAGSSYEQYF

v_gene: TRBV3-1
j_gene: TRBJ2-3
abundance: NA
d_gene: NA
CDR3nt: TGTGCCAGCAGCCAAGATTGGTGGGGAGATAGCACAGATACGCAGTATTTT
CDR3aa: CASSQDWWGDSTDTQYF

v_gene: TRBV7-6
j_gene: TRBJ2-1
abundance: NA
d_gene: TRBD1
CDR3nt: TGTGCCAGCAGCCGGGGGACAGGGTCCCGCAATGAGCAGTTCTTC
CDR3aa: CASSRGTGSRNEQFF

v_gene: TRBV11-2
j_gene: TRBJ2-3
abundance: NA
d_gene: NA
CDR3nt: TGTGCCAGCAGCCTGGACATGTCAGATACGCAGTATTTT
CDR3aa: CASSLDMSDTQYF

v_gene: TRBV25-1
j_gene: TRBJ2-7
abundance: few
d_gene: NA
CDR3nt: TGTGCCAGCAGTGATAAAAGCTGGTACAGGGATCCCTACGAGCAGTACTTC
CDR3aa: CASSDKSWYRDPYEQYF

v_gene: TRBV12-3/TRBV12-4
j_gene: TRBJ1-6
abundance: NA
d_gene: NA
CDR3nt: TGTGCCAGCAAGACGCGGGATAATTCACCCCTCCACTTT
CDR3aa: CASKTRDNSPLHF

v_gene: TRBV9
j_gene: TRBJ1-1
abundance: NA
d_gene: TRBD1
CDR3nt: TGTGCCAGCAGCGTAGGTGGGACAGGTGAAGCTTTCTTT
CDR3aa: CASSVGGTGEAFF

v_gene: TRBV20-1
j_gene: TRBJ2-2
abundance: many
d_gene: TRBD2
CDR3nt: TGCAGTGCTAGATCATCGACTAGCTACACCGGGGAGCTGTTTTTT
CDR3aa: CSARSSTSYTGELFF

v_gene: TRBV27
j_gene: TRBJ1-1
abundance: NA
d_gene: TRBD1
CDR3nt: TGTGCCAGCAGTTTCCGGGACAGAGCTGAAGCTTTCTTT
CDR3aa: CASSFRDRAEAFF

v_gene: TRBV4-1
j_gene: TRBJ1-2
abundance: NA
d_gene: TRBD1
CDR3nt: TGCGCCAGCAGCCCAACCCAGGGGGCAAATGGCTACACCTTC
CDR3aa: CASSPTQGANGYTF

v_gene: TRBV12-3/TRBV12-4
j_gene: TRBJ2-1
abundance: few
d_gene: TRBD2
CDR3nt: TGTGCCAGCAGCCTCGAGACTAGCGGGCCGGGGGTCCATGAGCAGTTCTTC
CDR3aa: CASSLETSGPGVHEQFF

v_gene: TRBV19
j_gene: TRBJ2-1
abundance: NA
d_gene: TRBD2
CDR3nt: TGTGCCAGTAGTATGGGCGGGAGACGTCAGAATGAGCAGTTCTTC
CDR3aa: CASSMGGRRQNEQFF

v_gene: TRBV7-3
j_gene: TRBJ2-1
abundance: few
d_gene: NA
CDR3nt: TGTGCCAGCAGCTTTGGCCCTTCATTGGCCAATGAGCAGTTCTTC
CDR3aa: CASSFGPSLANEQFF

v_gene: TRBV12-3/TRBV12-4
j_gene: TRBJ2-1
abundance: NA
d_gene: TRBD2
CDR3nt: TGTGCCAGCAGTTTTGGGACTAGCGCCTACAATGAGCAGTTCTTC
CDR3aa: CASSFGTSAYNEQFF

v_gene: TRBV5-4
j_gene: TRBJ2-7
abundance: NA
d_gene: NA
CDR3nt: TGTGCCAGCAGCCTTCGACAGGAGTCCTACGAGCAGTACTTC
CDR3aa: CASSLRQESYEQYF

v_gene: TRBV29-1
j_gene: TRBJ2-3
abundance: few
d_gene: TRBD1
CDR3nt: TGCGGTGATGGGATCGGGACAGGGGGCGCGGATACGCAGTATTTT
CDR3aa: CGDGIGTGGADTQYF

v_gene: TRBV7-2
j_gene: TRBJ1-1
abundance: NA
d_gene: NA
CDR3nt: TGTGCCAGCAGCACCTTCGGATGGCAGGCCACTGAAGCTTTCTTT
CDR3aa: CASSTFGWQATEAFF

v_gene: TRBV24-1
j_gene: TRBJ2-7
abundance: few
d_gene: NA
CDR3nt: TGTGCCACCAGCCTTGGACAAGGCGAGCAGTACTTC
CDR3aa: CATSLGQGEQYF

v_gene: TRBV20-1
j_gene: TRBJ1-1
abundance: NA
d_gene: NA
CDR3nt: TGCAGTGCTCTACAGCGGCCCTTGAACACTGAAGCTTTCTTT
CDR3aa: CSALQRPLNTEAFF

v_gene: TRBV9
j_gene: TRBJ2-3
abundance: NA
d_gene: TRBD1
CDR3nt: TGTGCCAGCAGCGTAGCAAGCAGGGGGACAGATACGCAGTATTTT
CDR3aa: CASSVASRGTDTQYF

v_gene: TRBV11-1
j_gene: TRBJ2-7
abundance: few
d_gene: NA
CDR3nt: TGTGCCAGCAGTCGGGGGAACTACGAGCAGTACTTC
CDR3aa: CASSRGNYEQYF

v_gene: TRBV5-6
j_gene: TRBJ2-7
abundance: NA
d_gene: TRBD1
CDR3nt: TGTGCCAGCAGCGAGATGACAGGGTACTCCGAGCAGTACTTC
CDR3aa: CASSEMTGYSEQYF

v_gene: TRBV7-3
j_gene: TRBJ2-3
abundance: NA
d_gene: NA
CDR3nt: TGTGCCAGCAGCCCCACGTGGGACCCCCCTTGGGCAGATACGCAGTATTTT
CDR3aa: CASSPTWDPPWADTQYF

v_gene: TRBV9
j_gene: TRBJ2-2
abundance: few
d_gene: NA
CDR3nt: TGTGCCAGCAGCGTGCTATCCACCGGGGAGCTGTTTTTT
CDR3aa: CASSVLSTGELFF

v_gene: TRBV9
j_gene: TRBJ1-2
abundance: few
d_gene: NA
CDR3nt: TGTGCCAGCAGCGTAGACGCAAACTATGGCTACACCTTC
CDR3aa: CASSVDANYGYTF

v_gene: TRBV25-1
j_gene: TRBJ2-7
abundance: NA
d_gene: TRBD1
CDR3nt: TGTGCCAGCAGTGAATTACGAGGGACAGGGGGGGTAAGCGAGCAGTACTTC
CDR3aa: CASSELRGTGGVSEQYF

v_gene: TRBV12-3/TRBV12-4
j_gene: TRBJ1-2
abundance: NA
d_gene: TRBD1
CDR3nt: TGTGCCAGCAGTTTACTGGACAGGGGGCAAGGCTATGGCTACACCTTC
CDR3aa: CASSLLDRGQGYGYTF

v_gene: TRBV12-3/TRBV12-4
j_gene: TRBJ2-5
abundance: few
d_gene: TRBD2
CDR3nt: TGTGCCAGCAGTCCCATTAGCGGGAAGGGTATGGGCCAAGAGACCCAGTACTTC
CDR3aa: CASSPISGKGMGQETQYF

v_gene: TRBV12-3/TRBV12-4
j_gene: TRBJ2-2
abundance: many
d_gene: TRBD1
CDR3nt: TGTGCCAGCAGTTCGTTACCGGGACAGGGTACCGGGGAGCTGTTTTTT
CDR3aa: CASSSLPGQGTGELFF

v_gene: TRBV5-1
j_gene: TRBJ2-1
abundance: few
d_gene: TRBD2
CDR3nt: TGCGCCAGCAGCTTGCGTCTAGCGGTCCCTCACAATGAGCAGTTCTTC
CDR3aa: CASSLRLAVPHNEQFF

v_gene: TRBV4-1
j_gene: TRBJ1-2
abundance: many
d_gene: NA
CDR3nt: TGCGCCAGCAGCCAACCCGGGGAGACTGTCTATGGCTACACCTTC
CDR3aa: CASSQPGETVYGYTF

v_gene: TRBV6-5
j_gene: TRBJ2-1
abundance: few
d_gene: NA
CDR3nt: TGTGCCAGCAGCCCCCTCAGCAATGAGCAGTTCTTC
CDR3aa: CASSPLSNEQFF

v_gene: TRBV21-1
j_gene: TRBJ1-5
abundance: few
d_gene: NA
CDR3nt: TGTGCCAGCAGCAAACCTCGGGACGAGGATCAGCCCCAGCATTTT
CDR3aa: CASSKPRDEDQPQHF

v_gene: TRBV12-3/TRBV12-4
j_gene: TRBJ1-5
abundance: NA
d_gene: NA
CDR3nt: TGTGCCAGCTTACGGGGGCAGGGTGATCAGCCCCAGCATTTT
CDR3aa: CASLRGQGDQPQHF

v_gene: TRBV12-3/TRBV12-4
j_gene: TRBJ2-1
abundance: few
d_gene: TRBD1
CDR3nt: TGTGCCAGCAGTTTAGGTAGGACAGGGATTGATGAGCAGTTCTTC
CDR3aa: CASSLGRTGIDEQFF